These 20 T cell receptor beta chains were all obtained from the same sample, sequenced in a study of cytomegalovirus exposure and HLA in healthy donors. This PCR relied on a set of 60 Vbeta primers and 13 Jbeta primers. Some clones are missing from TCRdb's copy, which holds only in-frame ones; the method was immunoSEQ multiplex PCR. Counted here are 150,000 to 200,000 clones, roughly 70% occurring once; the ten biggest clones make up 2.5% to 3%. Sequenced input: PBMCs. The receptors derive from a woman between 40 and 50 years old in good health and CMV-seropositive.

This chain connects TRBV27 to TRBJ1-2, with TRBD1 matching 9 bases. Germline CDR1 reads MNHEY; CDR2 reads SMNVEV (reference sequence). The CDR3 spans 13 residues. V shed 4 bases and J 4 bases; nucleotides not matched to a gene: 1. CDR3 in DNA: TGTGCCAGCAGTTGGACAGGGGCCTATGGCTACACCTTC. Its translation is CASSWTGAYGYTF.

V and J are TRBV29-1 and TRBJ2-7; 7 bases align to TRBD2. Germline V CDR1 and CDR2: SQVTM, ANQGSEA. V was pared by 6 bases and J by 3 bases, with 8 bases of the junction left unmatched. The CDR3 has 13 residues. CDR3 protein: CSVGGTGGYEQYF. The CDR3 DNA follows: TGCAGCGTGGGCGGGACGGGGGGCTACGAGCAGTACTTC.

V usage is TRBV19 and J usage is TRBJ2-1; 9 bases fit TRBD1. V gave up 5 bases and J gave up 1 base; unmatched junction bases: 6. Germline V gene sequence: CDR1 LNHDA, CDR2 SQIVND (reference sequence). There are 16 residues in the CDR3. The CDR3 sequence: CASSGQGQGSYNEQFF. CDR3 nucleotide sequence: TGTGCCAGTAGTGGACAGGGACAGGGTTCCTACAATGAGCAGTTCTTC.

The chain uses TRBV6-5 and TRBJ2-5; D is perhaps TRBD2 (6 bases). This CDR3 comprises 16 residues. The germline gives CDR1 MNHEY, CDR2 SVGAGI. V lost 0 bases, J lost 2 bases, and 13 bases lay in between. As DNA, the CDR3 is TGTGCCAGCAGTTACTCCACGACTAGAGAGCAAGAGACCCAGTACTTC. This codes for CASSYSTTREQETQYF.

CDR3 DNA sequence: TGTGCCAAAAAGCGCGACGAAGGTGCCGGGGAGCTGTTTTTT. Protein: CAKKRDEGAGELFF. The chain recombines TRBV2 with TRBJ2-2; D gene unclear. With 10 bases removed from V and 6 bases from J, the gap between germline ends came to 18 bases. Looked up from germline, CDR1 is SNHLY and CDR2 is FYNNEI. The CDR3 contains 14 residues.

The rearrangement joins TRBV2 to TRBJ2-1; D not certain. CDR1 is SNHLY, CDR2 FYNNEI, per germline. CDR3 length equals 14 residues. Trimming removed 5 bases at V and 3 bases at J, with 11 bases between. The CDR3 here is CASSNPFHYNEQFF. The CDR3 DNA reads as TGTGCCAGCAGTAATCCATTCCACTACAATGAGCAGTTCTTC.

The chain employs TRBV5-6 and TRBJ1-5; 8 nucleotides match TRBD1. The CDR3 sequence is 18 residues long. The germline CDR1 and CDR2 sequences are SGHDT and YYEEEE. V trimming: 3 bases; J trimming: 3 bases; junction bases outside the gene matches: 14. In nucleotides, the CDR3 is TGTGCCAGCAGCTCCTTACTACTTGGGACAGGTCCCAATCAGCCCCAGCATTTT. Translating it yields CASSSLLLGTGPNQPQHF.

The rearrangement uses TRBV6-5 and TRBJ2-7, with a tentative D call TRBD2 (6 bases). Deletions cut 4 bases from V and 3 bases from J, with 19 bases between. This CDR3 comprises 16 residues. Germline assignment: CDR1 MNHEY and CDR2 SVGAGI. The CDR3 DNA reads as TGTGCCAGCAGTTCCGGGGGAGGTCAGGTAGGCTACGAGCAGTACTTC. Protein sequence: CASSSGGGQVGYEQYF.

The chain is built from TRBV5-6 and TRBJ2-5, with a weak D call TRBD2 (5 bases). The germline V gene has CDR1 SGHDT and CDR2 YYEEEE. V shed 0 bases and J shed 4 bases, with 16 bases lying between them. This CDR3 spans 16 amino acids. CDR3 in DNA: TGTGCCAGCAGCTTGGGGTGGGCAGGCGGGTTAGAGACCCAGTACTTC. Protein sequence: CASSLGWAGGLETQYF.

The rearrangement joins TRBV10-3 to TRBJ1-1, with TRBD1 matching over 10 bases. The germline V gene encodes CDR1 ENHRY and CDR2 SYGVKD. The V and J ends lost 8 bases and 1 base, in that order; junction bases with no gene match: 1. The length of the CDR3 is 13 residues. The CDR3 coding sequence is TGTGCCATCCGGACAGGGGGGAACACTGAAGCTTTCTTT. Encoded protein: CAIRTGGNTEAFF.

The CDR3 reads CASTGTGGPGELFF. Here the CDR3 DNA reads TGTGCCAGCACCGGGACAGGGGGACCCGGGGAGCTGTTTTTT. The chain recombines TRBV25-1 with TRBJ2-2; the match to TRBD1 covers 11 bases. Germline V gene sequence: CDR1 MGHDK, CDR2 SYGVNS. The trim removed 7 bases at V and 6 bases at J, leaving 4 bases unmatched. The CDR3 has 14 residues.

V usage is TRBV11-3 and J usage is TRBJ2-7, with a tentative D call TRBD1 (5 bases). The CDR3 consists of 15 residues. Between the trimmed V and J ends, which lost 1 base and 1 base, there was a span of 11 bases. Germline CDR1 reads SGHNT; CDR2 reads YENEEA. CDR3 bases: TGTGCCAGCAGCTTAGGGAAGGGGCTATCCTACGAGCAGTACTTC. Translated, it gives CASSLGKGLSYEQYF.

This clone was seen a single time. The V gene is TRBV4-2, the J gene TRBJ2-7; D might be TRBD1 (7 bases). With 6 bases removed from V and 6 bases from J, the gap between germline ends came to 24 bases. This CDR3 is built from 16 residues. Germline CDR1 and CDR2: LGHNA and YNFKEQ. CDR3 in amino acids: CASSPRFGQGGSEQYF. Written as DNA, the CDR3 is TGTGCCAGCAGTCCAAGATTTGGTCAGGGGGGAAGCGAGCAGTACTTC.

The V and J genes are TRBV10-3 and TRBJ1-6; the match to TRBD1 covers 8 bases. The CDR3 spans 16 residues. In germline, CDR1 is ENHRY, CDR2 SYGVKD. The trim removed 6 bases at V and 8 bases at J, leaving 12 bases unmatched. The CDR3 reads CAIRAMDRVGDSPLHF. As DNA, the CDR3 is TGTGCCATCAGAGCAATGGACAGGGTAGGGGATTCACCCCTCCACTTT.

The chain has TRBV28 and TRBJ2-7, with 7 bases fitting TRBD1. CDR3 length: 14 amino acids. Unmatched junction bases numbered 6, after V lost 5 bases and J lost 2 bases. Germline V gene sequence: CDR1 MDHEN, CDR2 SYDVKM. The CDR3 region is CASSPSGTAYEQYF. Written as DNA, the CDR3 is TGTGCCAGCAGTCCCTCCGGGACAGCCTACGAGCAGTACTTC.

This chain links TRBV7-9 with TRBJ2-1; no reliable D call. Germline CDR1 SEHNR, CDR2 FQNEAQ (reference sequence). The germline V and J ends were trimmed by 1 base and 0 bases, with 16 bases remaining between them. This CDR3 region has 18 residues. CDR3 sequence: CASSLDSRTPLSYNEQFF. CDR3 in DNA: TGTGCCAGCAGCTTAGATAGCCGCACTCCACTCTCCTACAATGAGCAGTTCTTC.

This clone was observed a handful of times. The genes are TRBV28 and TRBJ1-5; the match to TRBD1 covers 10 bases. The CDR3 extends over 15 amino acids. Germline V CDR1 and CDR2: MDHEN, SYDVKM. Losses at the gene ends were 6 bases for V and 2 bases for J; bases not matched to a gene: 4. The CDR3 protein is CASRGQGSGNQPQHF. In DNA form, the CDR3 reads TGTGCCAGCAGGGGACAGGGGTCGGGCAATCAGCCCCAGCATTTT.

CDR3 protein: CASSEGTGLANEKLFF. Written as DNA, the CDR3 is TGTGCCAGCAGCGAGGGGACAGGGCTGGCTAATGAAAAACTGTTTTTT. This rearrangement joins TRBV5-8 to TRBJ1-4; 9 nucleotides agree with TRBD1. The V segment lost 4 bases and the J segment 3 bases; nucleotides outside the gene matches: 7. CDR1 is SGHTS, CDR2 YDEGEE, per germline. This CDR3 comprises 16 residues.

Turning to this clone: The junction differs from germline at one of its ends, possibly a read error. Other DNA sequences of this sample code for an identical CDR3. This chain connects TRBV6-5 to TRBJ2-5; TRBD1 matches 8 bases. The CDR3 contains 14 residues. Germline CDR1 reads MNHEY; CDR2 reads SVGAGI. CDR3 sequence reads: CASSRGQGQETQYF. CDR3 bases: TGCGCCAGCAGTAGAGGACAGGGCCAAGAGACCCAGTACTTC.

The chain links TRBV18 to TRBJ2-7; tentative D call: TRBD1 (6 bases). V dropped 4 bases and J dropped 0 bases, with 22 bases sitting between them. The CDR3 is made up of 18 amino acids. Germline V gives CDR1 KGHSH, CDR2 LQKENI. CDR3: CASSLGGREIYLSYEQYF. The CDR3 coding sequence is TGTGCCAGCTCACTAGGGGGACGGGAAATATATCTCTCCTACGAGCAGTACTTC.